The source of this T cell receptor beta chain is a study of regulatory T cells in long-lasting Graves disease. Study-wide context: Less than 3 months of antithyroid drugs had been taken by newly diagnosed Graves' patients.

Stated time point: newly diagnosed GD, antithyroid drugs for less than 3 months. From PBMCs, RNA was extracted and then used to make the TCR library. The CDR3 spans 13 residues. Germline V gives CDR1 SEHNR, CDR2 FQNEAQ (reference sequence). Between the trimmed V and J ends, which lost 5 bases and 4 bases, there was a span of 11 bases. Study results and limitations: Preferential use of TRBV28, TRBJ1-2 and TRBJ2-5 was seen in persistent disease.

About this clonotype: Its antigen is unknown.

Construction of TCR beta libraries relied on iRepertoire HTBI primers and on Arm-PCR targeting CDR3 regions. TCRdb reprocessed the multiplex PCR reads via MiXCR and lists one record per CDR3 protein. Of roughly 400,000 distinct CDR3 sequences detected, 15% appear once; the ten largest clones hold about 8.2%. The sample was also linked to a second study, of T cells in Graves' hyperthyroidism and ophthalmopathy. That publication notes: It was uncontrolled infection, other autoimmune disease, pregnancy or lactation that excluded patients.

This clonotype was obtained from a woman aged 40-49 years with Graves disease. Specimen: peripheral blood mononuclear cells (PBMCs), collected at new diagnosis, from a patient treated with antithyroid drugs. This chain joins TRBV7-9 and TRBJ2-5; D remains unclear. CDR3 residues: CASSRTDGETQYF. The CDR3 coding sequence is TGTGCCAGCAGCCGAACAGATGGAGAGACCCAGTACTTC.